This T cell receptor (beta chain) stems from a study of blood T cell repertoires in COVID-19. Method: immunoSEQ multiplex PCR; TCRdb's copy keeps in-frame clones and lacks some. This sample has about 130,000 clones, with less than 85% found just once. The sequence came from a woman aged 80 or over with acute or convalescent COVID-19. The specimen sequenced was peripheral blood.

The CDR3 bases are TGTGCCACCAGTGATCGCACTGGACAGGGTCAAGAGACCCAGTACTTC. The encoded protein is CATSDRTGQGQETQYF. The rearrangement uses TRBV24-1 and TRBJ2-5; TRBD1 agrees at 8 bases. J was trimmed by 2 bases and V by 3 bases; bases with no gene match: 7. Looked up from germline, CDR1 is KGHDR and CDR2 is SFDVKD. The CDR3 is 16 amino acids.